This T cell receptor (beta chain) appears in the sequencing data of a study of blood T cell repertoires in COVID-19. This table comes from immunoSEQ multiplex PCR, and its TCRdb copy is limited to in-frame clones, with some not included. The table lists some 230,000 clones, approximately 80% of them singletons, with approximately 16% in the top ten. CDR1 is SGHNT and CDR2 is YYREEE in the germline V gene (reference sequence). The V and J ends lost 4 bases and 2 bases, in that order; junction bases with no gene match: 2. This CDR3 has 14 residues. Sequences were obtained from PBMCs or T cells enriched from blood (not recorded which). V gene TRBV5-4 combines with J gene TRBJ1-3; 8 bases map to TRBD1. This receptor was taken from a middle-aged man who had recovered from COVID-19. The CDR3 bases are TGTGCCAGCAGCCGACAGGGGACTGGAAACACCATATATTTT. This encodes CASSRQGTGNTIYF.